The 18 T cell receptor beta chains below were found in one sample sequenced in a study of tumor and adjacent non-tumor tissue in lung cancer. TCRbeta libraries were built with three rounds of nested PCR, modified from ARM-PCR. TCRdb recomputed calls from the multiplex PCR reads with MiXCR, one row per CDR3 protein. The sample yields 200,000 to 250,000 distinct CDR3 sequences, approximately 74% seen once. RNA was extracted from bulk tissue without any cell sorting. Sequencing was performed on lung tumor tissue. These receptors were taken from a man between 60 and 75 years old with non-small cell lung cancer.

On this clonotype itself: A much larger clone lies a single base off, so this may be a read error. This rearrangement joins TRBV30 to TRBJ1-2; 7 positions match TRBD1. The germline gives CDR1 GTSNPN, CDR2 SVGIG (reference sequence). The CDR3 is 12 amino acids. The trim removed 6 bases at V and 6 bases at J, leaving 7 bases unmatched. The CDR3, as DNA: TGTGCCTGCGTAAAGAGGGGGCATGGCTACACCTTC. This encodes CACVKRGHGYTF.

Worth noting for this clonotype: A read error may produce the germline difference seen at one junction end. This rearrangement joins TRBV13 to TRBJ1-2; no reliable D call. The CDR3 totals 13 residues. The V gene's germline CDR1 is PRHDT and CDR2 FYEKMQ (reference sequence). CDR3 sequence: CACSLNLEYGYTF. DNA for the CDR3: TGTGCCTGCAGCTTGAACTTGGAGTATGGCTACACCTTC.

In regard to this clonotype: This may be a read error, as it is one base from a much larger clone. The genes are TRBV20-1 and TRBJ2-7, with 9 bases that match TRBD1. The CDR3 totals 19 residues. Germline V gene data show CDR1 as DFQATT and CDR2 as SNEGSKA (reference sequence). The trim removed 1 base at V and 3 bases at J, leaving 19 bases unmatched. The CDR3 is CSARGSSGTGNITDYEQYF. The CDR3 DNA reads TGCAGTGCTAGAGGCTCATCCGGGACAGGGAACATAACTGACTACGAGCAGTACTTC.

V and J are TRBV20-1 and TRBJ2-3; TRBD2 is a possible D gene (6 bases). Germline lookup yields CDR1 DFQATT and CDR2 SNEGSKA (reference sequence). Trimming took 6 bases from V and 7 from J, leaving 23 bases between them. The CDR3 length is 15 residues. CDR3 sequence: CSAPPTGGVSYTQYF. The CDR3 DNA is TGCAGTGCCCCTCCGACTGGCGGGGTTTCATATACGCAGTATTTT.

For this clonotype: No conserved phenylalanine or tryptophan is present at the end of the CDR3, so a read error is the likely explanation. The chain recombines TRBV6-5 with TRBJ2-2; 7 bases map to TRBD1. In germline, CDR1 is MNHEY, CDR2 SVGAGI. The junction had 4 bases not matched to a gene; V was cut back by 6 bases and J by 3 bases. CDR3 length: 14 residues. The DNA for the CDR3 is TGTGCCAGCAGCTACAGGGGATACACCGGGGAGCTGTTTTTG. It codes for CASSYRGYTGELFL.

This clonotype was observed at least ten times. This sequence joins TRBV6-1 and TRBJ2-3; TRBD2 agrees at 12 bases. Per germline, CDR1 MNHNS and CDR2 SASEGT. The CDR3 extends over 16 amino acids. V lost 1 base to trimming and J lost 5 bases; unmatched junction nucleotides: 4. The DNA of the CDR3 is TGTGCCAGCAGTGAAGTAACTAGCGGGGGGAGAGATACGCAGTATTTT. Its translation: CASSEVTSGGRDTQYF.

To note about this clonotype: The junction shows a germline mismatch at one end, possibly a read error. This sequence joins TRBV5-6 and TRBJ1-1; TRBD1 aligns across 7 bases. The CDR3 has 17 amino acids. From germline, CDR1 is SGHDT and CDR2 YYEEEE. CDR3 in amino acids: CASSFYGTVLMNSEAFF. In nucleotides, the CDR3 is TGTGCCAGCAGCTTCTACGGGACAGTACTTATGAACAGTGAAGCTTTCTTT.

This clonotype showed up many times. This chain's CDR3 is CSASGLTYEQYF. CDR3 nucleotides: TGCAGTGCTAGCGGGCTTACTTACGAGCAGTACTTC. The chain is built from TRBV20-1 and TRBJ2-7; D call uncertain. Trimming removed 3 bases from V and 4 bases from J, with 10 bases in between. CDR3 size: 12 residues. Per the germline V gene, CDR1 is DFQATT and CDR2 is SNEGSKA (reference sequence).

The chain links TRBV10-1 to TRBJ1-1; D is uncertain. Looked up from germline, CDR1 is WNHNN and CDR2 is SYGVQD (reference sequence). V was shortened by 3 bases and J by 0 bases, with 11 bases between the two germline ends. The CDR3 extends over 15 amino acids. The chain's CDR3 is CASSDFTGLNTEAFF. The CDR3 DNA follows: TGCGCCAGCAGTGATTTCACGGGATTGAACACTGAAGCTTTCTTT.

As concerns this clonotype: Since no conserved phenylalanine or tryptophan closes the CDR3, a read error is the likely cause. The chain is built from TRBV12-3 or TRBV12-4 and TRBJ1-5; D is possibly TRBD1 (5 bases). The CDR3 totals 14 residues. CDR3 in DNA: TGTAACAGCAGTCCCTCCGGGGGAGGTCAGCCCCAGCATTCT. This codes for CNSSPSGGGQPQHS.

This clonotype turned up a few times. The chain uses TRBV5-1 and TRBJ2-3; no reliable D call. The ends were cut back, 0 bases at V and 1 base at J, with 12 bases in the middle. There are 16 residues in the CDR3. In germline, CDR1 is SGHRS, CDR2 YFSETQ. As DNA, the CDR3 is TGCGCCAGCAGCTTGGCTGTTAGGCCAGGCACAGATACGCAGTATTTT. Amino acid sequence: CASSLAVRPGTDTQYF.

The chain employs TRBV12-3 or TRBV12-4 and TRBJ1-5; tentative D call: TRBD1 (5 bases). Trimming removed 3 bases at V and 5 bases at J, with 14 bases between. The CDR3 covers 15 residues. CDR3 nucleotide sequence: TGTGCCAGCAGTTTTGGGGGAGCGACGGATCAGCCCCAGCATTTT. It specifies CASSFGGATDQPQHF.

This clonotype was counted between two and nine times. This clone may be a read error of a much larger clone one base away. The rearrangement joins TRBV12-3 or TRBV12-4 to TRBJ2-7; no firm D call. The CDR3 extends over 14 amino acids. CDR3 in DNA: TGTGTCAGCAGTCAAATGGGCCCGCCCTACGAGCAGTACTTC. It codes for CVSSQMGPPYEQYF.

A note on this clonotype: A much bigger clone sits one base away, suggesting this may be a read error. The J gene is TRBJ1-1, the V gene TRBV20-1; TRBD1 is a possible D gene (6 bases). The CDR3 spans 15 residues. Looked up from germline, CDR1 is DFQATT and CDR2 is SNEGSKA (reference sequence). Trimming shortened V by 5 bases and J by 2 bases, and 18 bases separated the two germline ends. The CDR3 sequence is CSALQGTNPNTEAFF. Here the CDR3 DNA reads TGCAGTGCTTTACAAGGGACAAATCCTAACACTGAAGCTTTCTTT.

Note on this clonotype: The junction departs from germline at one end; a sequencing error may be responsible. This chain links TRBV12-5 with TRBJ1-5; 9 nucleotides line up with TRBD1. Looked up from germline, CDR1 is LGHNT and CDR2 is FRNRAP. The CDR3 totals 15 residues. The CDR3, as DNA: TGTGCTAGTGACGGGACAGGGTATAGCAATCAGCCCCATCATTTT. It encodes CASDGTGYSNQPHHF. Variable domain in full (rest from reference TRBV12-5 and TRBJ1-5): DARVTQTPRHKVTEMGQEVTMRCQPILGHNTVFWYRQTMMQGLELLAYFRNRAPLDDSGMPKDRFSAEMPDATLATLKIQPSEPRDSAVYFCASDGTGYSNQPHHFGDGTRLSIL.

Comments on this clonotype: The conserved final phenylalanine or tryptophan is absent from the CDR3, which likely points to a read error. V usage is TRBV20-1 and J usage is TRBJ2-7; maybe TRBD2 (6 bases). CDR3 length: 17 amino acids. Germline lookup yields CDR1 DFQATT and CDR2 SNEGSKA (reference sequence). The CDR3 DNA follows: TGCAGTACTAGAGATCCTTTCGGCGGGACCTCCACCTACGAGCAGTACTAC. Its protein product is CSTRDPFGGTSTYEQYY.

The table lists this clonotype with a count of one. The CDR3 reads CASNFSLGCNQPQHF. In nucleotides, the CDR3 is TGTGCCAGCAATTTTTCTCTTGGGTGCAATCAGCCCCAGCATTTT. The J gene is TRBJ1-5, the V gene TRBV12-3 or TRBV12-4; D unclear. This CDR3 is built from 15 residues. Between the trimmed V and J ends, which lost 7 bases and 2 bases, there was a span of 15 bases.

V gene TRBV29-1 combines with J gene TRBJ1-1; D gene ambiguous. V gave up 8 bases and J gave up 8 bases, with 18 bases separating them. The length of the CDR3 is 12 residues. Per germline, CDR1 SQVTM and CDR2 ANQGSEA. The CDR3 here is CSSERRESEAFF. The CDR3 nucleotides are TGCAGCTCTGAGCGAAGGGAGTCAGAAGCTTTCTTT.